One sample yielded the 21 T cell receptor beta chains listed below, sequenced in a study of regulatory T cells in long-lasting Graves disease. Time point here: persistent/refractory GD, antithyroid drugs over 5 years with positive TRAb. Preparation of the TCR library used RNA extracted from PBMCs. For TCR beta, libraries came from iRepertoire HTBI primers and Arm-PCR of CDR3 regions. TCRdb passed the multiplex PCR reads through MiXCR, listing each CDR3 protein once. Of about 310,000 distinct CDR3 sequences listed, 20% to 25% are singletons. The sequences come from peripheral blood mononuclear cells (PBMCs), collected when the disease was refractory, from a patient treated with antithyroid drugs. These receptor sequences come from a female donor with Graves disease.

This clonotype was counted between two and nine times. This chain connects TRBV7-2 to TRBJ1-4; TRBD1 matches 8 bases. V shed 5 bases, J shed 3 bases, and the junction held 8 bases outside the gene matches. The CDR3 extends over 16 amino acids. The germline V gene has CDR1 SGHTA and CDR2 FQGNSA. CDR3 sequence: CASSLRTGLANEKLFF. For the CDR3, the DNA is TGTGCCAGCAGCCTAAGGACAGGGCTAGCTAATGAAAAACTGTTTTTT.

Comment on this clonotype: A read error may explain this, as a much larger clone is one base away. The chain couples TRBV11-2 to TRBJ1-1, with D possibly TRBD1 on 6 matching bases. CDR1 SGHAT and CDR2 FQNNGV come from the germline V gene. The CDR3 runs 16 residues. Trimming removed 1 base at V and 4 bases at J, with 16 bases between. The CDR3: CASSLAQQGTGTEAFF. CDR3 coding DNA: TGTGCCAGCAGCTTAGCGCAACAGGGTACGGGCACTGAAGCTTTCTTT.

This clonotype appeared a single time. A read error may be the cause here, since a much bigger clone is one base away. The chain carries TRBV7-9 and TRBJ2-2; the D gene could be TRBD1 or TRBD2 (5 bases each). Germline assignment: CDR1 SEHNR and CDR2 FQNEAQ (reference sequence). The CDR3 loop spans 13 amino acids. In DNA, the CDR3 is TGTGCCAGCAGCTTGGGGGTGTCCGGGGATCTGTTTTTT. Translating gives CASSLGVSGDLFF.

The V and J genes are TRBV27 and TRBJ1-1, with 8 bases fitting TRBD1. Germline V gene sequence: CDR1 MNHEY, CDR2 SMNVEV (reference sequence). CDR3 size: 14 residues. V lost 4 bases and J lost 5; bases outside the gene matches: 6. The CDR3 coding sequence is TGTGCCAGCAGTTACCGACAGGGGTTAACTGAAGCTTTCTTT. It yields the protein CASSYRQGLTEAFF.

This clonotype was found a few times. The gene calls are TRBV20-1 and TRBJ2-7, with 7 bases that match TRBD2. This CDR3 region has 13 residues. Germline trimming cut 5 bases from V and 1 base from J; bases unmatched to any gene: 5. CDR1 is DFQATT and CDR2 is SNEGSKA in the germline V gene (reference sequence). The CDR3 is CSARRLASYEQYF. For the CDR3, the DNA is TGCAGTGCTCGCCGACTAGCTTCCTACGAGCAGTACTTC.

In its sample, this clonotype was seen a few times. The genes are TRBV7-2 and TRBJ2-7, with D perhaps TRBD1 (5 bases). The V gene's germline CDR1 is SGHTA and CDR2 FQGNSA. The CDR3 is 15 residues long. V lost 3 bases and J 3 bases, leaving 15 bases between the germline ends. Written as DNA, the CDR3 is TGTGCCAGCAGCTTTTTTCAGGGATCTGACTACGAGCAGTACTTC. Amino acids: CASSFFQGSDYEQYF. The full variable domain, completed using reference TRBV7-2 and TRBJ2-7, is GAGVSQSPSNKVTEKGKDVELRCDPISGHTALYWYRQSLGQGLEFLIYFQGNSAPDKSGLPSDRFSAERTGGSVSTLTIQRTQQEDSAVYLCASSFFQGSDYEQYFGPGTRLTVT.

There are many counts of this clonotype. The gene calls are TRBV6-1 and TRBJ2-5, with D tentatively TRBD1 (5 bases). Germline V gene sequence: CDR1 MNHNS, CDR2 SASEGT. Trimming pared 6 bases from V and 4 bases from J, leaving 9 bases between. The CDR3 spans 12 residues. The CDR3 sequence: CASSRVGETQYF. DNA of the CDR3: TGTGCCAGCAGCAGGGTGGGAGAGACCCAGTACTTC.

J is TRBJ2-7 and V is TRBV7-9; D may correspond to TRBD1 or TRBD2 (7 bases each). CDR3 length: 14 residues. CDR1 SEHNR and CDR2 FQNEAQ come from the germline V gene (reference sequence). With 5 bases removed from V and 2 bases from J, the gap between germline ends came to 13 bases. The CDR3 region has the DNA TGTGCCAGCAGCCCAGGGGGGAGGGCCTACGAGCAGTACTTC. Its translation is CASSPGGRAYEQYF.

At least ten counts were recorded for this clonotype. The chain uses TRBV20-1 and TRBJ2-5; either TRBD1 or TRBD2 may fit D (5 bases each). Trimming removed 1 base at V and 9 bases at J, with 15 bases between. Germline V CDR1 and CDR2: DFQATT, SNEGSKA (reference sequence). The CDR3 consists of 13 residues. The DNA for the CDR3 is TGCAGTGCTAGAGGAAGTGGGGGTGGGGCCCAGTACTTC. Residues: CSARGSGGGAQYF.

The V gene is TRBV6-5, the J gene TRBJ2-7; 10 bases align to TRBD2. V trimming: 2 bases; J trimming: 3 bases; junction bases outside the gene matches: 1. This CDR3 comprises 14 residues. Germline V lookup: CDR1 MNHEY, CDR2 SVGAGI. CDR3 DNA sequence: TGTGCCAGCAGTTACGGACTAGCGGTCTACGAGCAGTACTTC. It yields the protein CASSYGLAVYEQYF.

The chain combines TRBV4-1 with TRBJ1-2, with 7 bases matching TRBD1. J was trimmed by 3 bases and V by 6 bases; bases with no gene match: 7. This CDR3 contains 14 residues. Germline CDR1 reads MGHRA; CDR2 reads YSYEKL. The CDR3 region is CASRQQGSDYGYTF. Here the CDR3 DNA reads TGCGCCAGCAGACAACAGGGGAGCGACTATGGCTACACCTTC.

The gene calls are TRBV6-2 or TRBV6-3 and TRBJ2-5, with a tentative D call TRBD2 (6 bases). Trimming took off 8 bases at V and 5 bases at J, with 12 bases between the two ends. Germline CDR1 reads MNHEY; CDR2 reads SVGEGT. This CDR3 contains 12 residues. Here the CDR3 DNA reads TGTGCCAGCCGCGCTAGCGCGGAGACCCAGTACTTC. This encodes CASRASAETQYF.

The V gene is TRBV7-2, the J gene TRBJ1-6; D is unclear. V was shortened by 1 base and J by 9 bases, with 4 bases between the two germline ends. The germline CDR1 and CDR2 sequences are SGHTA and FQGNSA. The CDR3 has 12 residues. For the CDR3, the DNA is TGTGCCAGCAGCTTAGACCTTTCACCCCTCCACTTT. Translating gives CASSLDLSPLHF.

The table lists this clonotype with many counts. The rearrangement uses TRBV12-3 or TRBV12-4 and TRBJ2-2; 12 bases map to TRBD2. The CDR3 consists of 17 residues. The V and J ends lost 6 bases and 4 bases, in that order; junction bases with no gene match: 9. The CDR3 region is CASRRLLAGGITGELFF. The DNA of the CDR3 is TGTGCCAGCAGGAGACTACTAGCGGGAGGTATCACCGGGGAGCTGTTTTTT.

This clonotype showed up many times. The V call is TRBV6-1, the J call TRBJ1-5; TRBD1 agrees at 9 bases. The CDR3 spans 14 residues. In germline, CDR1 is MNHNS, CDR2 SASEGT. The junction had 6 bases not matched to a gene; V was cut back by 6 bases and J by 6 bases. CDR3 coding DNA: TGTGCCAGCAGACAGGGGGCGGGCGGTCAGCCCCAGCATTTT. This gives the protein CASRQGAGGQPQHF.

The gene calls are TRBV20-1 and TRBJ2-7, with 11 bases lining up with TRBD1. Per the germline V gene, CDR1 is DFQATT and CDR2 is SNEGSKA (reference sequence). The CDR3 extends over 12 amino acids. CDR3: CSAGQGAYEQYF. DNA of the CDR3: TGCAGCGCGGGACAGGGGGCCTACGAGCAGTACTTC.

This clonotype was seen many times. The V gene is TRBV7-9, the J gene TRBJ1-2, with 8 positions matching TRBD1. CDR1 and CDR2 from the germline V gene are SEHNR and FQNEAQ (reference sequence). V was pared by 7 bases and J by 3 bases, with 13 bases of the junction left unmatched. The CDR3 runs to 16 residues. The CDR3 DNA reads as TGTGCCAGCACAAGGACAGGGATTGGGTCGCACTATGGCTACACCTTC. This codes for CASTRTGIGSHYGYTF. Complete variable domain (other parts from reference TRBV7-9 and TRBJ1-2): DTGVSQNPRHKITKRGQNVTFRCDPISEHNRLYWYRQTLGQGPEFLTYFQNEAQLEKSRLLSDRFSAERPKGSFSTLEIQRTEQGDSAMYLCASTRTGIGSHYGYTFGSGTRLTVV.

This clonotype was recorded at least ten times. The gene calls are TRBV29-1 and TRBJ2-7; D may be TRBD1 (5 bases). The V gene lost 2 bases and the J gene lost 5 bases, with 13 bases spanning the gap. Germline CDR1 and CDR2: SQVTM and ANQGSEA. The CDR3 totals 13 residues. DNA for the CDR3: TGCAGCGTTGAACAGGGAATAGTGGACGAGCAGTACTTC. Amino acids: CSVEQGIVDEQYF.

In its sample, this clonotype was seen a few times. The chain joins TRBV7-2 to TRBJ1-2, with 7 bases lining up with TRBD1. Germline CDR1 reads SGHTA; CDR2 reads FQGNSA. V gave up 6 bases and J gave up 4 bases; unmatched junction bases: 8. The CDR3 sequence is 14 residues long. The CDR3 coding sequence is TGTGCCAGCAGGGATCGGACAGGTTCCTATGGCTACACCTTC. This encodes CASRDRTGSYGYTF.

This rearrangement joins TRBV27 to TRBJ1-5; 7 bases are shared with TRBD1. This CDR3 has 14 amino acids. After removal of 8 bases from V and 0 bases from J, the junction contained 4 bases not matched to a gene. The germline gives CDR1 MNHEY, CDR2 SMNVEV (reference sequence). The CDR3 DNA is TGTGCCAGCTCGACAGGGACTAGCAATCAGCCCCAGCATTTT. This translates into CASSTGTSNQPQHF.

This clonotype has a count of ten or more. The chain links TRBV27 to TRBJ1-2; D is possibly TRBD1 (6 bases). Germline lookup yields CDR1 MNHEY and CDR2 SMNVEV (reference sequence). This CDR3 has 14 amino acids. V lost 5 bases, J lost 2 bases, and 12 bases lay in between. The CDR3 DNA follows: TGTGCCAGCAGTGTCGCGGGGGCAAACTATGGCTACACCTTC. This sequence encodes CASSVAGANYGYTF.